This T cell receptor (beta chain) originates from a study of regulatory T cells in long-lasting Graves disease. Overall study results and limits: A greater number of public clonotypes (approximately 2,500) was shared by persistent patients than by new patients (about 960).

Documented time point: newly diagnosed GD, antithyroid drugs for less than 3 months. With RNA extracted from PBMCs as input, the TCR library was made. Graves' disease was diagnosed by American Thyroid Association guidelines. Arm-PCR of CDR3 regions and iRepertoire HTBI primers were used to build TCR beta libraries. In the original workflow: Across samples, 60 or so TRBV and some 15 TRBJ segments were found. TCRdb processed the multiplex PCR reads anew with MiXCR; each CDR3 protein has one entry. The V and J calls reflect TCRdb's pipeline rather than the authors' work. The table lists 400,000 to 450,000 distinct CDR3 sequences, 15% to 20% of them singletons. The CDR3 is 12 amino acids. Germline V CDR1 and CDR2: KGHSH, LQKENI. The V and J ends lost 2 bases and 7 bases respectively, with 6 bases between them. The sample holds many counts of this clonotype. Its antigen is still unknown. These sequences were also reported in another study, on T cells in Graves' hyperthyroidism and ophthalmopathy. Turning to that study: Those patients with uncontrolled infection, other autoimmune disease, pregnancy or lactation were excluded.

This specimen consisted of peripheral blood mononuclear cells (PBMCs), obtained at new diagnosis, from a patient treated with antithyroid drugs. This clonotype was sampled from a woman aged 25-40 years with Graves disease. This rearrangement joins TRBV18 to TRBJ2-1; either TRBD1 or TRBD2 may supply D (5 bases each). The CDR3 bases are TGTGCCAGCTCACCATGGGGGAATGAGCAGTTCTTC. Encoded protein: CASSPWGNEQFF.